Listed below are T cell receptor beta chains from one sample, sequenced in a study of post-analysis software for immune sequencing data. TCRdb itself ran the PCR reads through MiXCR, one entry per CDR3 protein. The table has over 700,000 distinct CDR3 sequences, 25% to 30% seen once. The material sequenced was blood. These TCRs come from a girl aged 5-17 years with multiple sclerosis. Each CDR3 is given with its conserved first and last residue.

V gene: TRBV29-1
J gene: -
CDR3 protein: CSVERGGSGWETQYF

V gene: TRBV18
J gene: TRBJ2-3
CDR3 protein: CASSPGPDTQYF

V gene: TRBV9
J gene: TRBJ1-5
CDR3 protein: CTSSVGPLYNQPQHF

V gene: TRBV20-1
J gene: TRBJ2-1
CDR3 protein: CSARGQRGSYNEQFF

V gene: TRBV27
J gene: TRBJ1-1
CDR3 protein: CASGDHNTEAFF

V gene: TRBV3-1
J gene: TRBJ2-7
CDR3 protein: CASSQAWTRSYEQYF

V gene: TRBV20-1
J gene: TRBJ2-7
CDR3 protein: CSAPRQGAYNEQYF

V gene: TRBV20-1
J gene: TRBJ1-1
CDR3 protein: CSLRPPWGMNTEAFF

V gene: TRBV11-2
J gene: TRBJ2-4
CDR3 protein: CASSPRVEQGGAKNIQYF

V gene: TRBV28
J gene: TRBJ1-6
CDR3 protein: CASSTDGGRNSPLHF

V gene: TRBV9
J gene: TRBJ2-3
CDR3 protein: CASSVRTEFTDTQYF

V gene: TRBV11-2
J gene: TRBJ2-1
CDR3 protein: CASSLSPWAATLTSSYNEQFF

V gene: TRBV20-1
J gene: TRBJ1-2
CDR3 protein: CSAAIRGLGYTF

V gene: TRBV20-1
J gene: TRBJ1-3
CDR3 protein: CSAREQGSTIYF

V gene: TRBV20-1
J gene: TRBJ1-6
CDR3 protein: CSARGWFLGSPLHF

V gene: TRBV18
J gene: -
CDR3 protein: CASSPEIQGTVDEQYF

V gene: TRBV20-1
J gene: TRBJ1-1
CDR3 protein: CSADWGGKHTEAFF

V gene: TRBV29-1
J gene: TRBJ2-5
CDR3 protein: CSVGYPSSVQETQYF

V gene: TRBV4-1
J gene: TRBJ1-5
CDR3 protein: CASSQDGWGRRSNQPQHF

V gene: TRBV3-1
J gene: TRBJ1-1
CDR3 protein: CASSPTHRNTEAFF

V gene: TRBV20-1
J gene: TRBJ2-5
CDR3 protein: CSAFGGAGSKQYF

V gene: TRBV2
J gene: TRBJ2-1
CDR3 protein: CASSDGPSGRAQQFF

V gene: TRBV24-1
J gene: TRBJ2-6
CDR3 protein: CATSDLESSGANVLTF

V gene: TRBV12-3/TRBV12-4
J gene: TRBJ2-1
CDR3 protein: CASSRLAGGLYNEQFF

V gene: TRBV20-1
J gene: TRBJ2-1
CDR3 protein: CSARGGDRGTYNEQFF

V gene: TRBV6-5
J gene: TRBJ1-5
CDR3 protein: CASSPAGRTGRQPQHF

V gene: TRBV11-2
J gene: TRBJ1-1
CDR3 protein: CASSLFPGAMNTEAFF

V gene: TRBV9
J gene: TRBJ1-5
CDR3 protein: CASRHSDNSNQPQHF

V gene: TRBV4-1
J gene: TRBJ2-1
CDR3 protein: CASSQERLAVSNNEQFF

V gene: TRBV6-6
J gene: TRBJ2-1
CDR3 protein: CASSGMGWTGTYNEQFF

V gene: TRBV20-1
J gene: TRBJ2-3
CDR3 protein: CSADGSESTDTQYF

V gene: TRBV5-1
J gene: TRBJ2-3
CDR3 protein: CASSRTGGGQDSTDTQYF

V gene: TRBV20-1
J gene: TRBJ1-1
CDR3 protein: CSAPWMGAEAFF

V gene: TRBV6-6
J gene: TRBJ1-2
CDR3 protein: CASSYHGLSQGDYGYTF

V gene: TRBV6-6
J gene: TRBJ2-7
CDR3 protein: CASSRRGSYEQYF

V gene: TRBV12-3/TRBV12-4
J gene: TRBJ1-4
CDR3 protein: CASSRTGVVATNEKLFF

V gene: TRBV29-1
J gene: TRBJ2-3
CDR3 protein: CSVVTDQDTQYF

V gene: TRBV7-9
J gene: TRBJ2-4
CDR3 protein: CVSSGSGTGAKNIQYF

V gene: TRBV11-2
J gene: TRBJ1-6
CDR3 protein: CASSTGSSPLHF

V gene: TRBV6-5
J gene: TRBJ1-3
CDR3 protein: CASSWQGVGLRNTIYF

V gene: TRBV12-3/TRBV12-4
J gene: TRBJ2-7
CDR3 protein: CASSLARTASYEQYF

V gene: TRBV5-1
J gene: TRBJ2-1
CDR3 protein: CASSTYSYNEQFF

V gene: TRBV28
J gene: TRBJ2-5
CDR3 protein: CAGSLYGSGSGGPGETQYF